This record concerns one TCR beta chain sequence. Its antigen remains unidentified. The CDR3 sequence is 14 residues long. CDR1 and CDR2 from the germline V gene are MNHNS and SASEGT. The ends were cut back, 0 bases at V and 2 bases at J, with 8 bases in the middle. Blood sampling took place at baseline, cycle 4 day 1, and cycle 7 day 1. These data originate in a study of OX40 agonist ivuxolimab in advanced cancers. Background on the study: Enrolled patients in dose escalation had cancers that were hepatocellular carcinoma, melanoma, renal cell or head and neck cancer.

The study's findings and limits: Within 6 weeks, CD4+ and CD8+ blood T cells expanded clonally at 0.1 to 3.0 mg/kg. The investigators did not determine what antigen specificity the expanded peripheral T cells had.

The assay was immunoSEQ multiplex PCR, and TCRdb's table has in-frame clones only and misses some. The table lists around 80,000 clones, roughly four fifths of them singletons, with 4% to 6% in the top ten. This receptor was identified in an adult with an advanced solid tumor such as melanoma, head and neck, liver or kidney cancer. The chain has TRBV6-1 and TRBJ2-7; no clear D gene. The material sequenced was CD4+ or CD8+ T cells sorted from blood, taken in a trial of the OX40 agonist ivuxolimab. In DNA, the CDR3 is TGTGCCAGCAGTGAAGCCATACAGACCTACGAGCAGTACTTC. Its translation: CASSEAIQTYEQYF.